This entry describes one T cell receptor (beta chain). As yet, its antigen is unknown. The data are from a study of T cells after posttransplantation cyclophosphamide. Study results and limitations: After PTCy, TRB diversity resembled that of CNI/methotrexate controls. Tissue-infiltrating T cells from skin or gut overlapped little with blood T cells. Later post-transplant blood repertoires were often dominated by donor CD8+ memory clones.

Clones were sequenced by immunoSEQ multiplex PCR, and TCRdb holds only the in-frame ones, with some missing. This table has some 4,300 clones, around 70% appearing once. Methotrexate plus calcineurin inhibitor accompanied controls' myeloablative marrow transplants; sampling was 1 year later. Germline assignment: CDR1 KGHSH and CDR2 LQKENI. The CDR3 has 15 residues. The ends lost 8 bases at V and 2 bases at J; junction bases unmatched: 6. The chain is built from TRBV18 and TRBJ2-2; the match to TRBD1 covers 9 bases. This TCR came from a female patient between 50 and 60 years old who received an allogeneic stem cell transplant from an unrelated donor, was CMV-positive, and had acute and chronic GVHD. Some T cells may be graft donor cells. Sample: PBMCs, taken around 320 days after allogeneic stem cell transplant with calcineurin inhibitor and methotrexate. CDR3 region: CASPRTGANTGELFF. The CDR3 nucleotides are TGTGCCAGCCCTAGGACAGGGGCCAACACCGGGGAGCTGTTTTTT.